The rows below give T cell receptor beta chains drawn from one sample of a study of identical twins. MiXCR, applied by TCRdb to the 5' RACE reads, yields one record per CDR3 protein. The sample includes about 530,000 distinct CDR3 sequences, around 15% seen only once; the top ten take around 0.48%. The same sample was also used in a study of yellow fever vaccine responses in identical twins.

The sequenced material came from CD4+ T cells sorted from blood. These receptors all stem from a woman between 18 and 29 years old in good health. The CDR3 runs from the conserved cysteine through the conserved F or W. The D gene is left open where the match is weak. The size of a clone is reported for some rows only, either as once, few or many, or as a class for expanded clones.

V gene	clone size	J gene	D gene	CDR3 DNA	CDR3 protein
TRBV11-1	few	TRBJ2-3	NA	TGTGCCAGCAGCTTAGGGAGACAGAGAATATCTAGCACAGATACGCAGTATTTT	CASSLGRQRISSTDTQYF
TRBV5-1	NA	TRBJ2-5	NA	TGCGCCAGCAGCTTTTCCCGGGGGACCCAAGAGACCCAGTACTTC	CASSFSRGTQETQYF
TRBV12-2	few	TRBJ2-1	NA	TGTGCAAGTCGCTTAGTAAATGAAGGGCGGAGGTACAATGAGCAGTTCTTC	CASRLVNEGRRYNEQFF
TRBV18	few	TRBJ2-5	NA	TGTGCCAGCTCACCAAACTGGGCTGTCCAAGAGACCCAGTACTTC	CASSPNWAVQETQYF
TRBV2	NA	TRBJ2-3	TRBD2	TGTGCCCTAAATGAGGGAGGGGATACGCAGTATTTT	CALNEGGDTQYF
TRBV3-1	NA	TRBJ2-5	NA	TGTGCCAGCAGCCAAGTCTCGGAGACCCAGTACTTC	CASSQVSETQYF
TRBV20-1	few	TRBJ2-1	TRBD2	TGCAGTGCTAGAGAGTGGGCAGCGGGGGCTGTCAATGAGCAGTTCTTC	CSAREWAAGAVNEQFF
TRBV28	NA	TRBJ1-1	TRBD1	TGTGCCAGCAGTTGGGGACAGGGCTTAGTAAAGGCTGAAGCTTTCTTT	CASSWGQGLVKAEAFF
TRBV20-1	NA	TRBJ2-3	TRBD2	TGCAGTGCTATCGATAGCGGGGGGCCCCCAGATACGCAGTATTTT	CSAIDSGGPPDTQYF
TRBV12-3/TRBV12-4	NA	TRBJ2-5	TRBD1	TGTGCCAGCAGTTTTTTGGGACAGGGGTCACCCGCAAAGACCCAGTACTTC	CASSFLGQGSPAKTQYF
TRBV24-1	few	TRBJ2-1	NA	TGTGCCACCAGTATCGTCGATGAGCAGTTCTTC	CATSIVDEQFF
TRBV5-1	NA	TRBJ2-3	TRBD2	TGCGCCAGCAGCTTGGCCCTAGCGGGAGTAGGCACAGATACGCAGTATTTT	CASSLALAGVGTDTQYF
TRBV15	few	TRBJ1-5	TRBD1	TGTGCCACCAGCAGAGACCACCCGGGACAGGGGCCACCCCCTTATAGCAATCAGCCCCAGCATTTT	CATSRDHPGQGPPPYSNQPQHF
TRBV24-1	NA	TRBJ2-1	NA	TGTGCCGTCGGGGGCGCCTACAATGAGCAGTTCTTC	CAVGGAYNEQFF
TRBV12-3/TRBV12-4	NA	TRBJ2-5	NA	TGTGCCAGCAGTTTAGAGGGGCCTGGGGAGACCCAGTACTTC	CASSLEGPGETQYF
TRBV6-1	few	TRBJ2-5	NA	TGTGCCAGCTCCCGATGGGTAGGGGGCCAAGAGACCCAGTACTTC	CASSRWVGGQETQYF
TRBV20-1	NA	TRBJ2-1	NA	TGCAGTGCTAGAGATCCCTTTAACGGGATCCAGTTCTTC	CSARDPFNGIQFF
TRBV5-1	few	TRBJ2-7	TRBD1	TGCGCCAGCAGGCCCTGGACAGGCAGCTCCTACGAGCAGTACTTC	CASRPWTGSSYEQYF
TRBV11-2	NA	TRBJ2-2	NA	TGTGCCAGCAGCGGGGGGAGCGGCACCGGGGAGCTGTTTTTT	CASSGGSGTGELFF
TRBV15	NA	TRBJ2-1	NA	TGTGCCACCAGCAAGACTGTGAGCTCCTACAATGAGCAGTTCTTC	CATSKTVSSYNEQFF
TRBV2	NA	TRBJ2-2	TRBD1	TGTGCCAGCAGGGGGACAGGGGCAGGCGCCGGGGAGCTGTTTTTT	CASRGTGAGAGELFF
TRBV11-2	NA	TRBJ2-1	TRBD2	TGTGCCAGCAGCTCATGGACTAGCGGTCCGGATAATGAGCAGTTCTTC	CASSSWTSGPDNEQFF
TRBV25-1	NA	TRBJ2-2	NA	TGTGCCAGCACGGGGTGGGAAAACACCGGGGAGCTGTTTTTT	CASTGWENTGELFF
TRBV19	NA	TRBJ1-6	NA	TGTGCCAGTAGCCAACCACAGGGCTCCCTCCACTTT	CASSQPQGSLHF
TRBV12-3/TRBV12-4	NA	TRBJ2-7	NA	TGTGCCAGCAGTTTCGGACTAACCTACGAGCAGTACTTC	CASSFGLTYEQYF
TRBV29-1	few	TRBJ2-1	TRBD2	TGCAGCGTTTTAACCGGACTAGCGGGAGACGAGCAGTTCTTC	CSVLTGLAGDEQFF
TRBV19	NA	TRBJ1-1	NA	TGTGCCAGTAGGACGGACCAGAACACTGAAGCTTTCTTT	CASRTDQNTEAFF
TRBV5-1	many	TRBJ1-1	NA	TGCGCCAGCAGCCTATATAGGGGGAACACTGAAGCTTTCTTT	CASSLYRGNTEAFF
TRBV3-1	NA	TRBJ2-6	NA	TGTGCCAGCAGCCAGGGGGGAGTCGCTGGGGCCAACGTCCTGACTTTC	CASSQGGVAGANVLTF
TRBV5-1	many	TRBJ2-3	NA	TGCGCCAGCAGCTTGTCTGGGATTAGCACAGATACGCAGTATTTT	CASSLSGISTDTQYF
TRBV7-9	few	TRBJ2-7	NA	TGTGCCAGCAGCTTAGCGGGGACCCCGTACGAGCAGTACTTC	CASSLAGTPYEQYF
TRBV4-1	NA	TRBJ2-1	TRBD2	TGCGCCAGCAGCCATAGCGGGGGGGCCTGGAATGAGCAGTTCTTC	CASSHSGGAWNEQFF
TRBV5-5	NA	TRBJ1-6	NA	TGTGCCAGCAGCTTGGTGTGGCGAGTATCACCCCTCCACTTT	CASSLVWRVSPLHF
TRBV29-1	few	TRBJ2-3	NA	TGCAGCGCCTGCAAATACAGGGATGAAGGGGATACGCAGTATTTT	CSACKYRDEGDTQYF
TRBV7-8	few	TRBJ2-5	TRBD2	TGTGCCAGCAGCAGGACTAGCGGAAACCAAGAGACCCAGTACTTC	CASSRTSGNQETQYF
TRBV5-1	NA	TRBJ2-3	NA	TGCGCCAGCAGCTTGCCAGTCGAGGATACGCAGTATTTT	CASSLPVEDTQYF
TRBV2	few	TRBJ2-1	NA	TGTGCCAGCACCGGATGGACTGGGAGGTCCTACAATGAGCAGTTCTTC	CASTGWTGRSYNEQFF
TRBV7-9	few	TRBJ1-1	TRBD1	TGTGCCAGCAGCTTAAGACAGGGAGACACTGAAGCTTTCTTT	CASSLRQGDTEAFF
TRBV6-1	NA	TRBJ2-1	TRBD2	TGTGCCAGCAGTCCCTGGACTAGCGGGAGGGCCAATGAGCAGTTCTTC	CASSPWTSGRANEQFF
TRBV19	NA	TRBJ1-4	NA	TGTGCCAGTAGTCCAACGCGACAAGGAAGTGAAAAACTGTTTTTT	CASSPTRQGSEKLFF
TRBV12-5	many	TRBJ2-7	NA	TGTGCTAGTGGATCTGAGGGCTACGAGCAGTACTTC	CASGSEGYEQYF
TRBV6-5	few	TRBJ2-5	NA	TGTGCCAGCAGTTGGGGTTGGGGGGCAGAGACGGAGACCCAGTACTTC	CASSWGWGAETETQYF
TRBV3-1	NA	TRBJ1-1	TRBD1	TGTGCCAGCAGCCTAAGGACAGGGGCCACTGAAGCTTTCTTT	CASSLRTGATEAFF
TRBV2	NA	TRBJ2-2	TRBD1	TGTGCCAGCAGTCCCTGGGGGACAGGGGCCAGGACCGGGGAGCTGTTTTTT	CASSPWGTGARTGELFF
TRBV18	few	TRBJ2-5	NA	TGTGCCAGCTCACCTCCTGGACAGCTCCAAGAGACCCAGTACTTC	CASSPPGQLQETQYF
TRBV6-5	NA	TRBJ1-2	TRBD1	TGTGCCAGCAGTTACCGGCCAGGGGGCAACTATGGCTACACCTTC	CASSYRPGGNYGYTF
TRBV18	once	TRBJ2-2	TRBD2	TGTGCCAGCTCACCGCGGGAGACGAACACCGGGGAGCTGTTTTTT	CASSPRETNTGELFF
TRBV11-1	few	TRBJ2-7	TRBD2	TGTGCCAGCAGCTTAACAGTTACGCTCGGGAGGGGTTCCTACGAGCAGTACTTC	CASSLTVTLGRGSYEQYF
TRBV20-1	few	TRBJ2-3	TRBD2	TGCAGTGCTCCTAGCGGGAGTGGCACAGATACGCAGTATTTT	CSAPSGSGTDTQYF
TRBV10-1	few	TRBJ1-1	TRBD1	TGCGCCAGCAGTCCATACGGACAGGTCAACACTGAAGCTTTCTTT	CASSPYGQVNTEAFF
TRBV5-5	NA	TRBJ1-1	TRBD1	TGTGCCAGCAGCTTACAGGGGGTTCTGGCTGAAGCTTTCTTT	CASSLQGVLAEAFF
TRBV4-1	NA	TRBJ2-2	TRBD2	TGCGCCAGCAGCCAAGTGCCGGGTAGCGGGGCTGGGGGGGAGCTGTTTTTT	CASSQVPGSGAGGELFF
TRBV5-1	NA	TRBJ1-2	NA	TGCGCCAGCAGCTTGGCAGGGGTCGGGTATGGCTACACCTTC	CASSLAGVGYGYTF
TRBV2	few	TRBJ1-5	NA	TGTGCCAGCAGTGAGGTGGGGGGCCGCGGCAATCAGCCCCAGCATTTT	CASSEVGGRGNQPQHF
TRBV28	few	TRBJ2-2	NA	TGTGCCAGCAGTTTAGTTACGTGGACCGGGGAGCTGTTTTTT	CASSLVTWTGELFF
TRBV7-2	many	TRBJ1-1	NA	TGTGCCAGCAGCCCCTTCCTACGGGGGGAAGCTTTCTTT	CASSPFLRGEAFF
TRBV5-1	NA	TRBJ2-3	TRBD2	TGCGCCAGCAGCCCTGGGACTAGCGGGACTTCTCGCACAGATACGCAGTATTTT	CASSPGTSGTSRTDTQYF
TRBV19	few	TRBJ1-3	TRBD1	TGTGCCAGTAGTACCCTCCCGACAGGGTTTATCGCTGGAAACACCATATATTTT	CASSTLPTGFIAGNTIYF
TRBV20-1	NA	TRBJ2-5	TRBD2	TGCAGTGTCAAAGCGGGGACCACCTCGGAGACCCAGTACTTC	CSVKAGTTSETQYF